This TCR beta chain was documented in a study of shared clonotypes between healthy human individuals. TCRdb's table, derived via immunoSEQ multiplex PCR, lists solely in-frame clones and lacks some. The sample consists of around 100,000 clones, just over 65% of them appearing once. On this clone itself: Its antigen is undetermined.

Notes on the study in general: A generally larger estimated richness was seen in naive subsets than in memory subsets. Some naive CD4 clonotypes, about 5%, turned up in common across a handful of donors.

Looked up from germline, CDR1 is SNHLY and CDR2 is FYNNEI. This CDR3 has 14 amino acids. V was trimmed by 2 bases and J by 5 bases, leaving 12 bases between them. Sample: memory CD8+ T cells sorted from blood. Subset here: CD45RO+ cells pooled with CCR7-negative TemRA cells. This TCR was sampled from a woman aged 25 to 39 in good health. The rearrangement uses TRBV2 and TRBJ2-5; tentative D call: TRBD1 (5 bases). The CDR3 protein is CASSEQQGTETQYF. Written as DNA, the CDR3 is TGTGCCAGCAGTGAACAGCAGGGTACGGAGACCCAGTACTTC.